This T cell receptor beta chain was profiled in a study of blood T cell repertoires in COVID-19 (TCRdb year 2020). About the study as a whole: Collaborator samples came from the United States, Italy and Spain and covered acute and convalescent phases of COVID-19. A de-identified subject ID, COVID-19 status, age in years and sex were almost always included in the sample metadata. The repertoires were released in a freely available public database meant as a resource for research on the immune response to SARS-CoV-2. Where HLA class I and class II types were available, the types were taken from metadata supplied by the sample provider, not from assay-based typing. The samples were drawn from two sources: the first 160 participants of the ongoing ImmuneRACE study, and 950 to 1,500 subjects contributed by 6 global collaborators. The material from the prospective study consisted of cDNA or gDNA derived from T cells, B-cell-depleted T cells, or PBMCs. Subjects who had been exposed to COVID-19, were actively infected with it, or had recovered from it provided the deeply sampled blood TCRbeta repertoires that made up the dataset.

Participants in the prospective study were aged roughly 18 to 90 years, lived in about two dozen United States geographic areas, and enrolled through a virtual design. To assign participants to cohorts, the prospective study relied on clinical history that participants themselves reported in a screening survey and a study questionnaire. Recovered participants in ImmuneRACE Cohort 3 were defined by two consecutive negative NP/OP PCR tests, clearance by a healthcare professional, or resolution of symptoms. In the prospective study, mobile phlebotomists collected whole blood, serum and a nasopharyngeal or oropharyngeal swab from each participant. Over a roughly 2-month period, participants in the prospective study had the option of providing additional blood draws and questionnaires. Before DNA extraction, prospective study blood samples were shipped either frozen or at room temperature. What the study reported, not specific to this receptor: Clinical and demographic metadata were provided uncurated, with the amount varying by source and participant.

As regards this clone: What this receptor recognizes is not known. Base qualities are not provided; no much larger clone lies one nucleotide away.

Deletion took 5 bases off V and 1 base off J, with a span of 14 bases between the germline ends. For CDR1 and CDR2, the germline V gene lists SGHNT and YENEEA. Taken from cysteine to phenylalanine, the CDR3 has 15 residues. Here the CDR3 DNA is all that survives: 45 bases in frame from base 1. TCRbeta CDR3 regions were amplified from genomic DNA using the immunoSEQ Assay, a bias-controlled multiplex PCR. From the authors' description of their analysis: Within the assay, amplification of reference gene primers was used to estimate how many nucleated cells each sample contained. Sequence reads were collapsed and filtered to measure the absolute abundance of every unique TCRbeta CDR3 rearrangement. For each sample, productive Simpson clonality was calculated as the square root of Simpson's diversity index across productive rearrangements. Imported from immuneACCESS, the table was reduced by TCRdb to in-frame sequences with V and J called. These copies leave out some clones; in studies compared against another copy, an unresolved V gene accounts for under half, and the cause of the remainder is not known. That table supplies the V and J calls and clone size; D and trimming were determined from the DNA. The sample table lists 300,000 to 400,000 clones, more than 70% of them with a count of one. Of the sample, less than 1.5% falls within the top ten clones.

The sample consisted of PBMCs or T cells enriched from blood (not recorded which). The TCR sequence derives from a woman aged 18 to 35 who had recovered from COVID-19. The chain was built from TRBV11-3 and TRBJ2-5; no D gene is confidently identified. The DNA is TGTGCCAGCAGCGCCCGGGTCGGCGCCCAAGAGACCCAGTACTTC. It is translated as CASSARVGAQETQYF. The variable domain in full, with residues beyond the CDR3 obtained from the reference TRBV11-3 and TRBJ2-5 genes, is EAGVVQSPRYKIIEKKQPVAFWCNPISGHNTLYWYLQNLGQGPELLIRYENEEAVDDSQLPKDRFSAERLKGVDSTLKIQPAELGDSAVYLCASSARVGAQETQYFGPGTRLLVL.